This T cell receptor (beta chain) was obtained from a study of post-analysis software for immune sequencing data. This clonotype was seen a handful of times. The antigen remains undetermined. Unique molecular identifiers were built into the TCR beta cDNA libraries. The source material, roughly 0.9 to 11 million T cells, gave rise to 500,000 or so cDNA molecules. TCRdb reanalysed the PCR reads using MiXCR and keeps one entry per CDR3 protein. The table has about 200,000 distinct CDR3 sequences, 25% to 30% seen once. Overall study results and limits: F measure showed strong co-clustering of same-batch samples. Controls showed significantly higher normalized Chao1 diversity than did multiple sclerosis patients.

The TCR comes from a girl aged 2 to 17 with multiple sclerosis. The sample consisted of blood.

The CDR3 sequence is CASTYSFSYEQYF. DNA for the CDR3: TGTGCCAGCACCTACAGCTTTTCCTACGAGCAGTACTTC. The chain recombines TRBV28 with TRBJ2-7, with D hard to call. The V gene's germline CDR1 is MDHEN and CDR2 SYDVKM. Trimming stripped 7 bases from V and 1 base from J, with 11 bases between. This CDR3 has 13 residues.